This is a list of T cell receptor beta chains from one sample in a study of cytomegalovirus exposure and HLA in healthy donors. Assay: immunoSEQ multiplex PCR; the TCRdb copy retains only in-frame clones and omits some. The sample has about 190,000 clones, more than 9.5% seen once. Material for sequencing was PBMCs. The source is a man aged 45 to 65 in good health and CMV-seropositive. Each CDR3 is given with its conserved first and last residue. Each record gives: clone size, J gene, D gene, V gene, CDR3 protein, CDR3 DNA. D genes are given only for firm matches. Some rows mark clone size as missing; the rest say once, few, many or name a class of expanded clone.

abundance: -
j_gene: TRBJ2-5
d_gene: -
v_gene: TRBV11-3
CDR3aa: CASSLSRGYQETQYF
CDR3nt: TGTGCCAGCAGCTTAAGCCGGGGGTACCAAGAGACCCAGTACTTC

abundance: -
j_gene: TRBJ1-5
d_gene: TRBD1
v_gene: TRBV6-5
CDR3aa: CASSVRDRVTGPQHF
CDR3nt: TGTGCCAGCAGTGTCAGGGACAGGGTAACTGGGCCCCAGCATTTT

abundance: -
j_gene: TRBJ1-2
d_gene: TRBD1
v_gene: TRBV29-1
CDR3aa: CSGRQGQGAYGYTF
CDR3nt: TGCAGCGGCCGGCAGGGACAGGGGGCCTATGGCTACACCTTC

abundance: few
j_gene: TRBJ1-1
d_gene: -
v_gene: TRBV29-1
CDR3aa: CSVDRGGPGKAFF
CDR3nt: TGCAGCGTTGATCGTGGGGGCCCTGGAAAAGCTTTCTTT

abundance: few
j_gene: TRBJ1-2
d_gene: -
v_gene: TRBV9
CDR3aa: CASSVGEKRDYGYTF
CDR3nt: TGTGCCAGCAGCGTAGGTGAGAAACGGGACTATGGCTACACCTTC

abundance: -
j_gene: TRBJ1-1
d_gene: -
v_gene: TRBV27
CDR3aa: CASRRGNQAFF
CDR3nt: TGTGCCAGCAGGCGGGGGAATCAAGCTTTCTTT

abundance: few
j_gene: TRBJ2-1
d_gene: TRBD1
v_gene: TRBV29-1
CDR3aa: CSTRTGEQFF
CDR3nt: TGCAGCACACGGACAGGAGAGCAGTTCTTC

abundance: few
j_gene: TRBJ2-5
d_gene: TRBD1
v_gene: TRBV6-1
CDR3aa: CASSRDRVQETQYF
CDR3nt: TGTGCCAGCAGCCGGGACAGGGTCCAAGAGACCCAGTACTTC

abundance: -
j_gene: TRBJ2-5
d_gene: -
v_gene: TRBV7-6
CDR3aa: CASSQTIQETQYF
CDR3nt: TGTGCCAGCAGCCAGACAATCCAAGAGACCCAGTACTTC

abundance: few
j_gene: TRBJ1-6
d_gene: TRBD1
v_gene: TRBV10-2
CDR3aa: CASSERTGGYSPLHF
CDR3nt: TGCGCCAGCAGTGAGCGGACAGGGGGATATTCACCCCTCCACTTT

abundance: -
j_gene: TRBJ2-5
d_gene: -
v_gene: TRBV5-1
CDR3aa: CASSFASAQETQYF
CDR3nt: TGCGCCAGCAGCTTTGCCAGCGCCCAAGAGACCCAGTACTTC

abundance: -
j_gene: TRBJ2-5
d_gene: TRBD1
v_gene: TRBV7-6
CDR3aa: CASSSTGVRETQYF
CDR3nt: TGTGCCAGCAGTTCGACAGGGGTGCGGGAGACCCAGTACTTC

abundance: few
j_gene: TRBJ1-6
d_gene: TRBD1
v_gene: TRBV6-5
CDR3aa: CASGPGTANSPLHF
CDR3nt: TGTGCCAGCGGGCCCGGGACAGCTAATTCACCCCTCCACTTT

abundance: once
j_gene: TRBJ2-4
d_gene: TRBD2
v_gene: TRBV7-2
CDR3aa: CASSLTSGGQNIQYF
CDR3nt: TGTGCCAGCAGCTTGACTAGCGGGGGACAAAACATTCAGTACTTC

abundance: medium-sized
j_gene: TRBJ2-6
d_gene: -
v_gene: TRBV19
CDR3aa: CASKKGVQAGANVLTF
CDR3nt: TGTGCCAGTAAGAAGGGGGTGCAGGCTGGGGCCAACGTCCTGACTTTC

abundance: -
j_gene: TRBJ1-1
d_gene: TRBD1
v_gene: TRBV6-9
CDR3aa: CASSSEDRADTEAFF
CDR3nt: TGTGCCAGCAGTTCCGAGGACAGGGCGGACACTGAAGCTTTCTTT

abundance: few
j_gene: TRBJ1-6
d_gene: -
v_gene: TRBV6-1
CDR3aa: CASRQGYNSPLHF
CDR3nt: TGTGCCAGCAGGCAGGGGTATAATTCACCCCTCCACTTT

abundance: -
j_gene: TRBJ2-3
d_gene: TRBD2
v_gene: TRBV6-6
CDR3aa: CASTLAGASTDTQYF
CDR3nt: TGTGCCAGCACCCTAGCGGGGGCCAGCACAGATACGCAGTATTTT

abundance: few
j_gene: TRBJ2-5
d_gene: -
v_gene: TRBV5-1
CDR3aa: CASSRYHGTRGQRETQYF
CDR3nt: TGCGCCAGCAGCCGGTATCACGGGACAAGGGGCCAACGAGAGACCCAGTACTTC

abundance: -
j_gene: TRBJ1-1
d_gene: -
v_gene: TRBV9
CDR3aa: CASSVAAGSEAFF
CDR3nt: TGTGCCAGCAGCGTAGCTGCAGGCTCTGAAGCTTTCTTT

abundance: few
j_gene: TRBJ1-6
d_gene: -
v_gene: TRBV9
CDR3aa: CASSPQGQTYNSPLHF
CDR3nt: TGTGCCAGCAGCCCCCAGGGGCAGACCTATAATTCACCCCTCCACTTT

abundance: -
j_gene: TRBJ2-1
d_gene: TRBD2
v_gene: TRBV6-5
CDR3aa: CASSYRASGANEQFF
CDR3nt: TGTGCCAGCAGTTATAGGGCTAGCGGGGCCAATGAGCAGTTCTTC

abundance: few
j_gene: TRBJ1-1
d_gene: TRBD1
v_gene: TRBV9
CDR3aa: CASSVGGGYTEAFF
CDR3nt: TGTGCCAGCAGCGTAGGAGGGGGCTACACTGAAGCTTTCTTT

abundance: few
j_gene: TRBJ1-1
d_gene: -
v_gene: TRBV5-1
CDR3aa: CASRRTEMNTEAFF
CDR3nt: TGCGCCAGCAGACGGACAGAGATGAACACTGAAGCTTTCTTT

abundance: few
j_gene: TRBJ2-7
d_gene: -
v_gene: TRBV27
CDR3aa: CASSPAGASYEQYF
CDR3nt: TGTGCCAGCAGCCCGGCAGGGGCTTCCTACGAGCAGTACTTC

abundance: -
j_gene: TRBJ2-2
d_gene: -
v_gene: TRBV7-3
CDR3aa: CASSAKTGPTGELFF
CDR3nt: TGTGCCAGCAGCGCCAAGACAGGTCCCACCGGGGAGCTGTTTTTT

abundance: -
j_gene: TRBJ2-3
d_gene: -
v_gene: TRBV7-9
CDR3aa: CASSLARTVKSDTQYF
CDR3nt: TGTGCCAGCAGCTTAGCGCGGACAGTTAAATCAGATACGCAGTATTTT

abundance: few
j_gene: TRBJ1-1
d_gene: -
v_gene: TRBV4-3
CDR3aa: CASSQILGVNTEAFF
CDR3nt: TGCGCCAGCAGCCAAATCTTAGGGGTGAACACTGAAGCTTTCTTT

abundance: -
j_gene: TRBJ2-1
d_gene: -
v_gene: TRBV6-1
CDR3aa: CASREGLPDNEQFF
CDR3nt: TGTGCCAGCAGGGAAGGACTACCAGACAATGAGCAGTTCTTC

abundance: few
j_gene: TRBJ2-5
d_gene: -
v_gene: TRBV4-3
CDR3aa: CASSRRTTKQETQYF
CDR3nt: TGCGCCAGCAGCCGTCGGACAACTAAACAAGAGACCCAGTACTTC

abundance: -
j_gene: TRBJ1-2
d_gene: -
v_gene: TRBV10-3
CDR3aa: CAISRQGNYGYTF
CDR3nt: TGTGCCATCAGTAGGCAGGGCAACTATGGCTACACCTTC

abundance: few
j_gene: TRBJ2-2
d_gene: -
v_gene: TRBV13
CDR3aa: CASSFGQGGELFF
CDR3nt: -

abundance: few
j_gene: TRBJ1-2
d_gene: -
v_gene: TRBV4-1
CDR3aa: CASSQGQAINYGYTF
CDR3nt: TGCGCCAGCAGCCAAGGACAGGCGATAAACTATGGCTACACCTTC

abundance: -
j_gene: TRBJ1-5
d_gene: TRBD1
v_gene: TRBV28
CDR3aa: CASSTSGGVQPQHF
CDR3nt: TGTGCCAGCAGTACCTCAGGGGGAGTTCAGCCCCAGCATTTT

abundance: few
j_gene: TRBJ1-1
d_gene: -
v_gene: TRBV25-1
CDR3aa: CASSVTVVGEAFF
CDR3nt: TGTGCCAGCAGTGTCACAGTGGTCGGCGAAGCTTTCTTT

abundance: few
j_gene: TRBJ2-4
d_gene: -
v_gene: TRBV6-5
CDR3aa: CASSYSPTVQNIQYF
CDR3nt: TGTGCCAGCAGTTACTCGCCGACAGTACAAAACATTCAGTACTTC

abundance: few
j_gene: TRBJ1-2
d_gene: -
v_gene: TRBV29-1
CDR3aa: CSVEAGGSYTF
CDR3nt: TGCAGCGTTGAGGCAGGAGGAAGCTACACCTTC

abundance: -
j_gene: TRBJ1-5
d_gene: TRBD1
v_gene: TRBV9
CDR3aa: CASSVGEGAGQPQHF
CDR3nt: TGTGCCAGCAGCGTAGGTGAGGGGGCAGGTCAGCCCCAGCATTTT

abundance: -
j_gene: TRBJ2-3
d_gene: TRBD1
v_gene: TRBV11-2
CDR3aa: CASSLGQGTDTQYF
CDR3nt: TGTGCCAGCAGCTTAGGACAGGGGACAGATACGCAGTATTTT

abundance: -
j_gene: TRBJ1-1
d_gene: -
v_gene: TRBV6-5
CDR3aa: CASSYRSMNTEAFF
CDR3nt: TGTGCCAGCAGTTACCGGAGTATGAACACTGAAGCTTTCTTT

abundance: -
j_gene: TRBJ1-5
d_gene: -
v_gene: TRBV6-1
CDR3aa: CASSEVAGGSYSNQPQHF
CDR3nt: TGTGCCAGCAGTGAGGTGGCCGGGGGTTCGTATAGCAATCAGCCCCAGCATTTT

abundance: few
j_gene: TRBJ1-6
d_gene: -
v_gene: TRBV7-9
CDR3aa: CASSLSGTTGSSPLHF
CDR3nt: TGTGCCAGCAGCTTATCGGGGACAACGGGGAGTTCACCCCTCCACTTT

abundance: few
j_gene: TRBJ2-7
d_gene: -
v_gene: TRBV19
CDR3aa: CASSTGQFYEQYF
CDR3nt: TGTGCCAGTAGTACCGGACAGTTCTACGAGCAGTACTTC

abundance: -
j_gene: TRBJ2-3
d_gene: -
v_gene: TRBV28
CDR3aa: CASSLAGSFVQYF
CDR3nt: TGTGCCAGCAGTTTGGCCGGGTCCTTCGTGCAGTATTTT

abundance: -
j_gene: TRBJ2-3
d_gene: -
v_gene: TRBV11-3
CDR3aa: CASSLALGRGRGVLDTQYF
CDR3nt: TGTGCCAGCAGCTTAGCCCTGGGCCGGGGCAGGGGGGTTTTAGATACGCAGTATTTT

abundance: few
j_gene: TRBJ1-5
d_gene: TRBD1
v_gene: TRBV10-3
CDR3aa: CAISESQGAGQPQHF
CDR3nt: TGTGCCATCAGTGAGTCCCAGGGGGCAGGTCAGCCCCAGCATTTT

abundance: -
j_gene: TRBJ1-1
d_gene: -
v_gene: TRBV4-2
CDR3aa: CASSQGAGNTEAFF
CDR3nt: TGTGCCAGCAGCCAAGGGGCGGGGAACACTGAAGCTTTCTTT

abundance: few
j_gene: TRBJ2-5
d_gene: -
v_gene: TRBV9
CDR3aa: CASSVEDAGSETQYF
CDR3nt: TGTGCCAGCAGCGTAGAAGACGCGGGGTCTGAGACCCAGTACTTC

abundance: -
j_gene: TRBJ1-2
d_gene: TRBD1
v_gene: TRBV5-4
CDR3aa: CASSSGTDYYGYTF
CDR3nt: TGTGCCAGCAGTTCCGGGACAGATTATTATGGCTACACCTTC

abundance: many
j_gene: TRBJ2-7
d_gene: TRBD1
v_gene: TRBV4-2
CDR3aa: CASSQDDGTGSEQYF
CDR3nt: TGTGCCAGCAGCCAAGACGACGGGACAGGGAGCGAGCAGTACTTC

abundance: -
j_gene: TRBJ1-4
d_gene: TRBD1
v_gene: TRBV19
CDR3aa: CASSIGTGADRLFF
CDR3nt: TGTGCCAGTAGTATAGGAACAGGGGCGGATCGACTGTTTTTT

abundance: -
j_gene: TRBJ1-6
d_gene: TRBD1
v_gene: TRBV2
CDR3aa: CASRNDRAIYSPLHF
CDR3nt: TGTGCCAGCAGGAACGACAGGGCGATATATTCACCCCTCCACTTT